This TCR beta chain derives from a study of cytomegalovirus exposure and HLA in healthy donors. Study-wide points: A later analysis, which compared TCR beta chains of equal frequency, found the HLA-associated ones more clonally expanded. Solely CMV serostatus was available to characterize immune exposure.

This PCR relied on a set of 60 Vbeta primers and 13 Jbeta primers. Original analysis: The authors later counted 65 million to 90 million unique TCR beta chains, 9.5 million to 13 million of them shared. Repertoires were generated with immunoSEQ multiplex PCR, while TCRdb's copy carries only in-frame clones and drops some. V and J calls and clone size are as listed in that table; D and trimming were resolved from the DNA. The table has some 100,000 clones, about three quarters seen once. With regard to this clone: What it recognizes is unknown.

Sequencing was done on a sample of PBMCs. The sequence was obtained from a female donor in good health and CMV-seronegative.

CDR3 bases: TGTGCCAGCAGCCCGGCGAGTGGGTTGGAGCCTATTCTTTCCCTCCACTTT. Its translation: CASSPASGLEPILSLHF. The chain uses TRBV5-8 and TRBJ1-6; no clear D gene. Per the germline V gene, CDR1 is SGHTS and CDR2 is YDEGEE. Trimming stripped 4 bases from V and 14 bases from J, with 28 bases between. The CDR3 extends over 17 amino acids. Complete variable domain (other parts from reference TRBV5-8 and TRBJ1-6): EAGVTQSPTHLIKTRGQQATLRCSPISGHTSVYWYQQALGLGLQFLLWYDEGEERNRGNFPPRFSGRQFPNYSSELNVNALELEDSALYLCASSPASGLEPILSLHFGNGTRLTVT.